This TCR beta chain is from a study of cytomegalovirus exposure and HLA in healthy donors. Study findings and constraints: Confirmation was obtained in vitro that a few CMV-associated chains are specific for CMV antigens. Sequences of the TCR beta chain were said to predict the HLA-A and HLA-B alleles of most subjects accurately. The authors judged a highly shared variant cluster likely a sequencing artifact.

This CDR3 region has 17 residues. The V gene's germline CDR1 is SNHLY and CDR2 FYNNEI. The V gene end was trimmed by 6 bases and the J gene end by 3 bases; junction bases not matched to a gene: 7. Primers for the PCR totalled 60 Vbeta and 13 Jbeta. Assay used: immunoSEQ multiplex PCR; TCRdb lists only in-frame clones, some missing. The profile covers about 89,000 clones, with around four fifths appearing a single time and 3% to 4% taken by the ten largest. Details on this clone: What it recognizes is unknown.

The V call is TRBV2, the J call TRBJ2-4; 14 bases align to TRBD2. The sequenced sample was PBMCs. The clonotype was recovered from a female donor in good health and CMV-seropositive. The CDR3 sequence: CASSGTSGGGDKNIQYF. CDR3 nucleotides: TGTGCCAGCAGCGGGACTAGCGGGGGAGGAGACAAAAACATTCAGTACTTC.